The sequence of this TCR beta chain was determined in a study of cytomegalovirus exposure and HLA in healthy donors (dated by TCRdb to about 2017). Some background on the complete study: In an earlier analysis of about 560 of the donors, 276 Gb of sequence data and some 100 million unique TCR beta sequences from 150 million to 200 million T cells were reported. Rather than drawing on any new phenotypic data, the later analysis identified candidate immune exposures from TCR beta sequences and the way those sequences occurred across donors. An earlier analysis of 587 of the donors used high-throughput TCR beta sequencing to judge whether each TCR beta V gene segment behaved as functional or pseudogenic. HLA typing covered class I and class II loci at four-digit resolution. To study patterns of TCR occurrence, a later analysis re-analyzed previously published TCR beta repertoires from just over 650 donors and added high-resolution HLA genotyping. Among 398 genotyped donors of the cohort, an average of approximately 240,000 unique TCR beta nucleotide sequences was sequenced per donor, of which roughly 17% were non-productive. Every repertoire in the discovery cohort had been generated on one and the same sequencing platform. The number of donors typed differed by locus, with about 629-640 for A, B, C, DRB1 and DQB1, more than 500 for DQA1, approximately 580 for DPA1, and 472 for DPB1. Among the roughly 400 genotyped donors, around 79% belonged to the genetic ancestry cluster associated with self-reported Caucasian donors. The study aimed to test whether cataloging public T cell receptors could reveal signatures of past pathogen exposure. A separate validation cohort of some 130 different subjects was used in addition to the approximately 640-subject first cohort. High-throughput TCR immunosequencing, statistical association of individual TCRs with disease status, and machine learning were combined to predict cytomegalovirus infection status. Roughly 300 gigabases of sequencing data and approximately 80 million unique TCR sequences were included in an early release covering over 600 HLA-typed donors. Several DR-DQ haplotypes were treated as single units for association and clustering because of strong linkage in the cohort. The study used immunosequencing to profile the T cell repertoires of some 600 subjects and linked those repertoires to cytomegalovirus serostatus. In a later genetic analysis, genome-wide SNP genotypes for about three fifths of the roughly 670 donors were used, and that subset was treated as a discovery cohort. Alongside the repertoire data, information on donor age, sex, ethnicity and CMV serostatus was compiled.

From the germline V gene, CDR1 is SGHVS and CDR2 is FQNEAQ. V gives up 5 bases and J gives up 2 bases, and the segment between their germline ends measures 13 bases. Measured from the cysteine to the valine, the CDR3 is 14 residues long. The only DNA kept is the CDR3, 42 bases in frame from the first base. As regards this clone: No cognate antigen has been identified for it. Base qualities are not at hand, and no much larger clone is one base apart.

Libraries came from the immunoSEQ multiplex PCR assay. The multiplex PCR relied on a mix of 60 forward primers for TCR Vbeta segments and 13 reverse primers for TCR Jbeta segments. Amplification of the CDR3 region of rearranged TCR beta genes was performed with a multiplex PCR assay on genomic DNA. On the Illumina HiSeq System, the amplified TCR beta libraries were sequenced as 87-base-pair reads. Processing in the source paper ran as follows. In a later analysis, some 80 million unique TCR beta chains were counted across the roughly 610 repertoires, and roughly 11 million of these chains were shared by at least two donors. To remove PCR and sequencing errors, raw reads were error-corrected and collapsed into unique sequences using a nearest-neighbor algorithm that merged closely related sequences. CDR3 sequences were aligned to IMGT reference sequences to assign V, D and J gene segments. Each retained sequence needed at least a six-nucleotide match to both a V gene segment and a J gene segment. A rearrangement was called productive if the CDR3 had no stop codons and remained in frame with V and J, and every other rearrangement was called non-productive. CDR3 was defined according to IMGT convention as the region running from the second conserved V-encoded cysteine to the conserved J-encoded phenylalanine. Sequences without an unambiguous match to a single V gene segment were excluded from the earlier analysis of 450 to 750 of the donors. In an earlier analysis of several hundred of the donors, V segments were called functional above 56.7% productive rearrangements and were called segregating when the between-donor standard deviation exceeded 5%. To diagnose cytomegalovirus status from the catalog of TCR beta chain sequences, a statistical classification framework was built. In a later analysis, V and J genes were assigned by comparing TCR nucleotide sequences against IMGT/GENE-DB human TR gene sequences. In a later analysis, CDR3 sequences and most-parsimonious VDJ recombination scenarios were assigned using the TCRdist pipeline. A later analysis defined each TCR beta chain by its CDR3 amino acid sequence plus V-gene family, and excluded reads lacking a unique V-gene family. A later analysis removed several hundred highly shared, low-generation-probability nucleotide sequences to deal with suspected cross-contamination and a sequencing artifact. For each public chain, a later analysis derived a clonal expansion index from normalized ranks of inferred template counts within each repertoire. In a later analysis, generation probabilities were computed with a VDJ recombination model fitted to out-of-frame rearrangements, and the resulting probabilities were checked against IGoR. Hypergeometric tests were used in a later analysis to score TCR-TCR, TCR-HLA and TCR-CMV co-occurrence, with a repertoire-size bias correction applied to the TCR pairs. In a later analysis, false discovery rates were estimated by permuting HLA or CMV assignments 20 times. In a later analysis, co-occurring TCRs were grouped using DBSCAN, with TCRdist sequence similarity added in when clustering inside HLA-allele-positive subsets. Co-occurrence clustering excluded repertoires with fewer than 30,000 or more than 120,000 public chains, plus five with anomalous nucleotide sharing. TCRdb retrieved this table from immuneACCESS and kept in-frame rearrangements only. Not all clones are present; in checked studies, unresolved V genes account for under half, and no reason is known for the remainder. V, J and clone size derive from that table, while D and trimming were established from the DNA sequence. This sample comprises about 200,000 clones, 12% of them detected only once. The ten largest make up more than 7% of the sample.

The full study reports these points: A later genetic analysis reported fewer N-insertions in productive TCRs among donors in an Asian-associated ancestry cluster than the roughly 720-donor mean. Cytomegalovirus status was reported to be diagnosed by the classifier with high specificity and sensitivity in both the original and validation cohorts. In a later analysis, HLA-associated TCR beta chains were found to be more clonally expanded and to have lower generation probabilities than equally common non-associated chains. A total of around 150 TCR beta chains were listed by the study as associated with cytomegalovirus. According to a later analysis, TCR association rates differed among HLA loci, with DRB1 alleles showing the most associated TCRs and HLA-C alleles showing the fewest. In an earlier analysis of fewer than 750 of the donors, most TCR beta V segments were observed in productive rearrangements about 87% or about 30% of the time, broadly matching IMGT annotations. In a later analysis, around 15,000 TCR beta sequences were associated with specific HLA alleles at a false discovery rate of 0.05. It was suggested by the authors that the approach could potentially be generalized to other disease states and immunological phenotypes. Sequencing depth was assumed to be roughly uniform across donors in the presence/absence analyses, though that assumption may not hold. A few of the identified cytomegalovirus-associated TCR beta chains were confirmed in vitro to be specific for cytomegalovirus antigens. Linkage disequilibrium might explain the correlated functional status among segregating V segments, but an unknown experimental factor could not be excluded. In a later analysis, most CMV-associated TCR beta chains were found to appear HLA-restricted, with HLA associations seemingly driven largely by CMV exposure. CMV serostatus was the only immune exposure information available for the cohort. Most TCR sequences were seen in very few donors, while some public TCRs were found in many individuals. Some IMGT-functional V segments, including TRBV6-2 and TRBV6-3, could not be told apart with the 87-base-pair reads, so those segments were excluded. A cluster of highly shared sequence variants was judged likely to represent a technical artifact of the sequencing pipeline. In a later analysis, several top co-occurrence clusters were reported to appear linked to parvovirus B19, influenza, CMV and Epstein-Barr virus. Assigning TCR associations to individual alleles was difficult when HLA alleles, especially DR and DQ, strongly co-occurred. In a later genetic analysis, a missense DCLRE1C variant was associated with V-gene and J-gene trimming of TCR beta chains, and the association was replicated in an independent cohort. A further reported finding was that TCR beta sequences accurately predicted the HLA-A and HLA-B alleles for most subjects in the first cohort. Because counts were too low, under 20 rarely observed V segments, including chromosome 9 orphons, were left out of the earlier analysis of 500 to 650 of the donors. Only TCR beta chains were sequenced in this cohort, and the absence of alpha or paired-chain data limited detectable features. HLA typing was unavailable for some donors at each locus, so association tests used only the typed subset.

The cohort was made up of about 610 healthy bone marrow donors. At the time of sampling, all cohort members were nominally healthy, though unrecorded immune exposures were likely present. The donor was CMV seropositive and was included in the group of about 290 seropositive cohort members. A peripheral blood sample was collected from each donor, and TCR beta sequencing was performed on peripheral blood mononuclear cells. The Qiagen DNeasy Blood Extraction Kit was used to extract genomic DNA from the blood cell samples. The V gene is TRBV7-8 and the J gene is TRBJ2-7; the D gene lacks a confident call. The specimen sequenced was PBMCs. This TCR derives from a man aged 50-60 years in good health and CMV-seropositive. Read as DNA, the sequence is TGTGCCAGCAGCCCCCCTGGGCAGGCCTACGAGCAGTACGTC. Translated, this gives CASSPPGQAYEQYV.